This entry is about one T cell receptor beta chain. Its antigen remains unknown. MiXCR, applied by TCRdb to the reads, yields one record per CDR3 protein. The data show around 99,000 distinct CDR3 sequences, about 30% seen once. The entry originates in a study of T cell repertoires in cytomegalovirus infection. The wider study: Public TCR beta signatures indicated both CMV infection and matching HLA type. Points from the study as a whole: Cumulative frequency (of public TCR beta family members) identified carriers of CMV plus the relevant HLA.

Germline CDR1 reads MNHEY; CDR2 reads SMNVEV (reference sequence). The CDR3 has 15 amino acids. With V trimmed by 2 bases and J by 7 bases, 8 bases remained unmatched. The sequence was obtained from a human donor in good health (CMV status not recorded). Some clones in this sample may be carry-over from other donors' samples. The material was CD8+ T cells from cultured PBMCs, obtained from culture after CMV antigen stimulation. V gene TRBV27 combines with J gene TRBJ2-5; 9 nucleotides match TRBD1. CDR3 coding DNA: TGTGCCAGCAGTTTAGGGCCGGGACAGGGTGGGACCCAGTACTTC. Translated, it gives CASSLGPGQGGTQYF.